This TCR beta chain was captured in a study of radiation and T cells in renal cell carcinoma. Profiled with immunoSEQ multiplex PCR; TCRdb holds only in-frame clones, not every one. The sample has roughly 75,000 clones, 82% seen once; the top ten hold nearly 6%. Time point described: blood 2 weeks post-SBRT. Treatment reported: 15 Gy SBRT to primary tumor, nephrectomy 4 weeks later. Looked up from germline, CDR1 is SGDLS and CDR2 is YYNGEE. The length of the CDR3 is 17 residues. With V trimmed by 0 bases and J by 5 bases, 13 bases remained unmatched. This receptor was identified in a man in his sixties with renal cell carcinoma. The V and J genes are TRBV9 and TRBJ1-2; 7 nucleotides line up with TRBD1. The input for sequencing was blood, taken from a patient whose treatment included radiotherapy and nephrectomy. The CDR3 DNA is TGTGCCAGCAGCGTAGGGCCAGGGGGAATGGAGTCATATGGCTACACCTTC. This sequence encodes CASSVGPGGMESYGYTF.